The 13 T cell receptor beta chains below were found in one sample sequenced in a study of T cell responses to AZD1222 COVID-19 vaccine. The table came from immunoSEQ multiplex PCR; TCRdb's copy has only in-frame clones and leaves some out. The data hold about 130,000 clones, with about 91% observed a single time. Sequencing used peripheral blood, obtained on day 0 of AZD1222 vaccination. These receptor sequences come from an adult in good health.

The rearrangement uses TRBV27 and TRBJ1-5, with D unresolved. Germline V gene lookup returns CDR1 MNHEY and CDR2 SMNVEV (reference sequence). The V gene lost 5 bases and the J gene lost 4 bases, with 6 bases spanning the gap. The CDR3 sequence is 12 residues long. CDR3 protein: CASSTLNQPQHF. The CDR3 DNA reads TGTGCCAGCAGTACCTTAAATCAGCCCCAGCATTTT.

The chain is built from TRBV15 and TRBJ2-6, with D tentatively TRBD1 (5 bases). CDR3 size: 16 residues. CDR1 and CDR2 from the germline V gene are LNHNV and YYDKDF (reference sequence). V lost 5 bases and J 0 bases, leaving 11 bases between the germline ends. In nucleotides, the CDR3 is TGTGCCACCAGCGTACCGGACACCTCTGGGGCCAACGTCCTGACTTTC. Its protein product is CATSVPDTSGANVLTF.

The genes are TRBV27 and TRBJ2-1; D gene ambiguous. The germline V gene has CDR1 MNHEY and CDR2 SMNVEV (reference sequence). V lost 8 bases to trimming and J lost 6 bases, with 14 bases between them. CDR3 length equals 13 residues. This chain's CDR3 is CASALGSLNEQFF. For the CDR3, the DNA is TGTGCCAGCGCCTTGGGAAGCCTCAATGAGCAGTTCTTC.

The chain has TRBV4-1 and TRBJ2-7; D may correspond to TRBD1 or TRBD2 (5 bases each). The V end lost 4 bases, the J end lost 5 bases, and 15 bases lay between the germline ends. Germline V gene sequence: CDR1 MGHRA, CDR2 YSYEKL. This CDR3 has 14 residues. The CDR3 loop is CASSPMAGADEQYF. The CDR3 bases are TGCGCCAGCAGCCCAATGGCCGGGGCTGACGAGCAGTACTTC.

This CDR3 reads CSVGSRAGNTIYF. The DNA for the CDR3 is TGCAGCGTTGGGTCCAGGGCTGGAAACACCATATATTTT. The rearrangement uses TRBV29-1 and TRBJ1-3, with D possibly TRBD1 on 5 matching bases. Germline CDR1 reads SQVTM; CDR2 reads ANQGSEA. V shed 4 bases and J shed 2 bases, with 9 bases lying between them. The CDR3 length is 13 residues.

The V call is TRBV6-5, the J call TRBJ2-7; maybe TRBD1 (5 bases). V lost 0 bases and J 0 bases, leaving 9 bases between the germline ends. The CDR3 totals 15 residues. The germline V gene has CDR1 MNHEY and CDR2 SVGAGI. CDR3 loop: CASSYSGLGSYEQYF. In DNA form, the CDR3 reads TGTGCCAGCAGTTACTCGGGGCTGGGCTCCTACGAGCAGTACTTC.

V gene TRBV28 combines with J gene TRBJ1-2; the D gene is possibly TRBD1 (6 bases). The CDR3 has 15 amino acids. V was pared by 7 bases and J by 4 bases, with 19 bases between. Germline lookup yields CDR1 MDHEN and CDR2 SYDVKM. CDR3 sequence: CASTFGGTLGYGYTF. The CDR3 nucleotides are TGTGCCAGCACCTTCGGGGGCACATTAGGCTATGGCTACACCTTC.

This chain connects TRBV5-1 to TRBJ1-3; tentative D call: TRBD1 (6 bases). Germline lookup yields CDR1 SGHRS and CDR2 YFSETQ. The CDR3 runs 12 residues. V lost 1 base and J lost 11, with 10 bases in between. CDR3 DNA: TGCGCCAGCAGCTTGAACAGGGAAGCCATATATTTT. It specifies CASSLNREAIYF.

This chain uses TRBV9 with TRBJ2-5; 10 bases line up with TRBD1. CDR3 size: 16 residues. V shed 2 bases and J 5 bases; nucleotides not matched to a gene: 9. Germline V lookup: CDR1 SGDLS, CDR2 YYNGEE. Here the CDR3 reads CASSVLGTGVWETQYF. The CDR3 DNA reads TGTGCCAGCAGCGTCCTGGGGACAGGGGTCTGGGAGACCCAGTACTTC. Based on the CDR3 plus reference TRBV9 and TRBJ2-5, the full variable domain is DSGVTQTPKHLITATGQRVTLRCSPRSGDLSVYWYQQSLDQGLQFLIQYYNGEERAKGNILERFSAQQFPDLHSELNLSSLELGDSALYFCASSVLGTGVWETQYFGPGTRLLVL.

The DNA of the CDR3 is TGCAGCACACGATCAGATTCCCAAGAGACCCAGTACTTC. Its protein is CSTRSDSQETQYF. The rearrangement uses TRBV29-1 and TRBJ2-5; D not certain. Germline V lookup: CDR1 SQVTM, CDR2 ANQGSEA. This CDR3 contains 13 residues. V shed 8 bases and J shed 1 base, with 14 bases lying between them.

The rearrangement links TRBV5-1 to TRBJ1-4; D may be TRBD1 (5 bases). The CDR3 contains 16 residues. CDR1 and CDR2 (germline): SGHRS, YFSETQ. Trimming removed 0 bases from V and 3 bases from J, with 12 bases in between. The CDR3 nucleotides are TGCGCCAGCAGCTTGGGGTTTGGGGGGTCTAATGAAAAACTGTTTTTT. As protein: CASSLGFGGSNEKLFF.

CDR3 nucleotide sequence: TGTGCCAGCAACCCGGACAGTCTTTTCCGAAACACCATATATTTT. This sequence encodes CASNPDSLFRNTIYF. The chain links TRBV2 to TRBJ1-3, with D perhaps TRBD1 (6 bases). The CDR3 sequence is 15 residues long. Trimming took 7 bases from V and 5 from J, leaving 18 bases between them. Germline V gives CDR1 SNHLY, CDR2 FYNNEI.

The chain has TRBV7-9 and TRBJ1-2, with TRBD1 matching over 7 bases. Germline values: CDR1 SEHNR, CDR2 FQNEAQ (reference sequence). CDR3 length: 13 residues. V lost 5 bases to trimming and J lost 2 bases; unmatched junction nucleotides: 2. The CDR3 sequence is CASSKDRNYGYTF. In DNA, the CDR3 is TGTGCCAGCAGCAAGGACAGGAACTATGGCTACACCTTC.